This paragraph reports one T cell receptor (beta chain). This sample's treatment: about 20 received Ad26.COV2.S at low or high dose, single or two shots; 5 received placebo; per-sample allocation not given. The study sampled participants on day 63 after the first vaccine or placebo injection. This sample stems from a study of Ad26.COV2.S vaccination and SARS-CoV-2 variants. Method: immunoSEQ multiplex PCR; TCRdb's copy keeps in-frame clones and lacks some. The sample shows hundreds of thousands of clones, around 90% of them seen only once. This CDR3 spans 13 amino acids. V was shortened by 6 bases and J by 4 bases, with 12 bases between the two germline ends.

The input for sequencing was peripheral blood, taken in a trial of Ad26.COV2.S vaccine versus placebo. The V and J genes are TRBV12-3 or TRBV12-4 and TRBJ2-5, with unresolved D. The clonotype comes from a person between 18 and 60 years old who received the Ad26.COV2.S COVID-19 vaccine or a placebo. The chain's CDR3 is CASRLTLLETQYF. The DNA of the CDR3 is TGTGCCAGCAGACTTACGCTCCTAGAGACCCAGTACTTC.